Following are 5 T cell receptor beta chains from one sample sequenced in a study of T-cell memory formation after mild COVID-19. TCRdb fed the 5' RACE reads into MiXCR, producing one record per CDR3 protein. The data contain over 400,000 distinct CDR3 sequences, around 22% of them singletons. The sequenced sample was PBMCs or a T cell subset sorted from them (not recorded which). These receptors came from an adult woman who had mild COVID-19 (a few samples of this study predate the infection). Cell type and time point are not known.

This clonotype showed up just a few times. This chain connects TRBV7-8 to TRBJ2-1, with TRBD2 identical over 9 bases. The junction had 10 bases not matched to a gene; V was cut back by 5 bases and J by 8 bases. Per germline, CDR1 SGHVS and CDR2 FQNEAQ. The CDR3 is made up of 15 amino acids. CDR3 coding DNA: TGTGCCAGCAGCCGGATCAGCGGGGGGCTGGATGAGCAGTTCTTC. Residues: CASSRISGGLDEQFF.

This clonotype was seen only a few times. The V and J genes are TRBV6-2 or TRBV6-3 and TRBJ2-7; D call uncertain. This CDR3 region has 13 residues. V shed 0 bases and J shed 5 bases, with 8 bases lying between them. The germline gives CDR1 MNHEY, CDR2 SVGEGT. In DNA, the CDR3 is TGTGCCAGCAGTTACTCGACTGGCGACGAGCAGTACTTC. This sequence encodes CASSYSTGDEQYF.

This clonotype has just a few counts. V gene TRBV29-1 combines with J gene TRBJ1-2; TRBD1 is a possible D gene (5 bases). This CDR3 region has 13 residues. Between the trimmed V and J ends, which lost 5 bases and 3 bases, there was a span of 13 bases. Germline lookup yields CDR1 SQVTM and CDR2 ANQGSEA. CDR3 sequence reads: CSVLGESDYGYTF. The CDR3 DNA sequence: TGCAGCGTTCTGGGGGAGTCGGACTATGGCTACACCTTC.

The sample holds many counts of this clonotype. V is TRBV18 and J is TRBJ2-2, with TRBD1 identical over 9 bases. Trimming removed 8 bases from V and 1 base from J; junction bases left unmatched: 8. This CDR3 has 16 residues. Looked up from germline, CDR1 is KGHSH and CDR2 is LQKENI. CDR3 nucleotide sequence: TGTGCCAGCCCCACGGGGACAGGGAGGAACACCGGGGAGCTGTTTTTT. Residues: CASPTGTGRNTGELFF.

The V call is TRBV20-1, the J call TRBJ2-7, with 7 positions matching TRBD1. Germline CDR1 reads DFQATT; CDR2 reads SNEGSKA (reference sequence). This CDR3 spans 12 amino acids. J lost 3 bases, V lost 6 bases, and 5 bases had no gene match. CDR3 in DNA: TGCAGTGCGCAAGGGACAGTCTACGAGCAGTACTTC. It yields the protein CSAQGTVYEQYF.